Below, one TCR beta chain is given with its context. Its specificity is unknown. The culture ran for around 10 days before CD4+ T cells were isolated. Assay: immunoSEQ multiplex PCR; the TCRdb copy retains only in-frame clones and omits some. The repertoire holds tens of thousands of clones, with roughly 76% as singletons. This entry is derived from a study of vaccination effects on CD4 cells after COVID-19. The CDR3 has 19 residues. The germline CDR1 and CDR2 sequences are SGHNT and YYREEE (reference sequence). Trimming cost V 9 bases and J 10 bases; bases outside gene matches: 23. The sequence was collected from a human donor who had a prior SARS-CoV-2 infection. The specimen was CD4+ T cells from PBMCs cultured without peptide, collected before COVID-19 vaccination. V gene TRBV5-4 combines with J gene TRBJ2-1; 15 bases map to TRBD2. As DNA, the CDR3 is TGTGCCACCTCGGTCGGGGCTGCAGGACTAGCGGGAGGGCTTGAGGAGCAGTTCTTC. Its protein is CATSVGAAGLAGGLEEQFF.